The clone carrying this T cell receptor beta chain was counted between two and nine times. Its target is not known. Healthy bone marrow donors made up the donor group. The germline gives CDR1 SGHNT, CDR2 YYREEE (reference sequence). The CDR3 totals 16 residues. The V end lost 0 bases, the J end lost 0 bases, and 12 bases lay between the germline ends. The record originates from a study of cytomegalovirus exposure and HLA in healthy donors. Study-level results: What TCR beta sequences reportedly achieved was accurate prediction of HLA-A and HLA-B alleles in most subjects. The authors enumerated around 150 TCR beta chains as linked to cytomegalovirus. Later genetic work tied a missense DCLRE1C variant to beta-chain V and J trimming.

The PCR used 60 Vbeta and 13 Jbeta primers. Data came from immunoSEQ multiplex PCR; TCRdb stores just in-frame clones and leaves some out. Of about 98,000 clones listed, more than 60% are singletons. Sequencing input: PBMCs. The receptor was isolated from a man in his late teens or twenties in good health and CMV-seropositive. J is TRBJ2-5 and V is TRBV5-4; D uncertain. The CDR3: CASSLARLDHQETQYF. CDR3 in DNA: TGTGCCAGCAGCTTGGCCCGGCTAGACCACCAAGAGACCCAGTACTTC. Filled out from reference TRBV5-4 and TRBJ2-5, the complete variable domain reads ETGVTQSPTHLIKTRGQQVTLRCSSQSGHNTVSWYQQALGQGPQFIFQYYREEENGRGNFPPRFSGLQFPNYSSELNVNALELDDSALYLCASSLARLDHQETQYFGPGTRLLVL.